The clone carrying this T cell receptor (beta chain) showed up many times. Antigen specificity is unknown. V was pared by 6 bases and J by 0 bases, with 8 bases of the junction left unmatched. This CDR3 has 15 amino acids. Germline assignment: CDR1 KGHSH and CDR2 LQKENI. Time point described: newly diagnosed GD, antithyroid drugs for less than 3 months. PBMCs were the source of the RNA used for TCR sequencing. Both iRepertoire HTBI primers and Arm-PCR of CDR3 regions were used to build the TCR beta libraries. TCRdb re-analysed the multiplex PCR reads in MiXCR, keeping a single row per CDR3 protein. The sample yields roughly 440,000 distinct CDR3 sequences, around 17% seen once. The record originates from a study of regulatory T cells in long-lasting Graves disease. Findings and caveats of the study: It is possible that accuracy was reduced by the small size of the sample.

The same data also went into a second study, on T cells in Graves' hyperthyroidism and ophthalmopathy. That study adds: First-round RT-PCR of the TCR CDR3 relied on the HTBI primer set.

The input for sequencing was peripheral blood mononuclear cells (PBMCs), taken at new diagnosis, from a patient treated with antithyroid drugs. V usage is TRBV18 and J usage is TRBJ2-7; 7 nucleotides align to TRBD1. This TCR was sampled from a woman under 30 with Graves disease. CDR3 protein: CASSFEGANSYEQYF. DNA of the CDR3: TGTGCCAGCTCCTTCGAGGGGGCCAACTCCTACGAGCAGTACTTC.